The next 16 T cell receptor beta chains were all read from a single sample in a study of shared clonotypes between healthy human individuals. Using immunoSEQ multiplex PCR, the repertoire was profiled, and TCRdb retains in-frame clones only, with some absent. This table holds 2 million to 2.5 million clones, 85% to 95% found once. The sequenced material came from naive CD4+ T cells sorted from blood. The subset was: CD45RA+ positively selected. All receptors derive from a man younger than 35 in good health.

The CDR3 DNA is TGTGCCAGCAAAGAGGGGGAAAATTCACCCCTCCACTTT. Translated, it gives CASKEGENSPLHF. The chain combines TRBV28 with TRBJ1-6, with D maybe TRBD1 (6 bases). This CDR3 has 13 residues. Germline CDR1 is MDHEN and CDR2 is SYDVKM. Trimming took off 7 bases at V and 7 bases at J, with 11 bases between the two ends.

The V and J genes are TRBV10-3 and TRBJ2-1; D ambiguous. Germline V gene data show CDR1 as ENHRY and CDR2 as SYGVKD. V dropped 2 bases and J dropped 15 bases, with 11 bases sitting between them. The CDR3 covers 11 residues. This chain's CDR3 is CAISEGPMGFF. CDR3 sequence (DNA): TGTGCCATCAGTGAGGGACCGATGGGGTTCTTC.

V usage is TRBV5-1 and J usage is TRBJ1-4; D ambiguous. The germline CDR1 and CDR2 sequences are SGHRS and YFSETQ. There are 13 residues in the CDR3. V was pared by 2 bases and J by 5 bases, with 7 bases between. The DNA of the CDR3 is TGCGCCAGCAGCTTAAGCCAAAATGAAAAACTGTTTTTT. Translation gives CASSLSQNEKLFF.

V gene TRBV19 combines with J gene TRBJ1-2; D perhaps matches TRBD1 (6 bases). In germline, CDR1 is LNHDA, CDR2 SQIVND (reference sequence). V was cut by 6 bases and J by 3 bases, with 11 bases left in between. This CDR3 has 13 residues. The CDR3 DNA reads TGTGCCAGTAGACAGGGAGGCGACTATGGCTACACCTTC. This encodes CASRQGGDYGYTF.

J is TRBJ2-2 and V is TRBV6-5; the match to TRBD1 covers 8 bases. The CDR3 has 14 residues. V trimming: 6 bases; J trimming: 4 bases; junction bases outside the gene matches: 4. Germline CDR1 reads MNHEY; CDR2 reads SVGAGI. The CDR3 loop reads CASRQGATTGELFF. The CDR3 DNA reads TGTGCCAGCAGGCAGGGGGCTACCACCGGGGAGCTGTTTTTT.

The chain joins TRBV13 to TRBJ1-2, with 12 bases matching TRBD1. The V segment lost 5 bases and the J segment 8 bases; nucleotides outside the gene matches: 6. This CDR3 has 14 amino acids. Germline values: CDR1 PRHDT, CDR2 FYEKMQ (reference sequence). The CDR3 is CASSTPGTGGGYTF. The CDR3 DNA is TGTGCCAGCAGCACACCTGGGACAGGGGGCGGCTACACCTTC.

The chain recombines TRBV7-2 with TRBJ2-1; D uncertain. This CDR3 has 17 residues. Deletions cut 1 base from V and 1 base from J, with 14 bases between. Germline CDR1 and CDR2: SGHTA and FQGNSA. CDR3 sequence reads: CASSLGARPTSYNEQFF. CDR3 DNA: TGTGCCAGCAGCTTAGGGGCTCGACCAACTTCCTACAATGAGCAGTTCTTC.

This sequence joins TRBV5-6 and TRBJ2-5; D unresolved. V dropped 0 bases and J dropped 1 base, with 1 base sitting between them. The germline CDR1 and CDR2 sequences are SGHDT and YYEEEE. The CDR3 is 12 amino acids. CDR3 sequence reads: CASSLVQETQYF. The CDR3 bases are TGTGCCAGCAGCTTGGTCCAAGAGACCCAGTACTTC.

The DNA of the CDR3 is TGTGCCAGCAGCTTAGGAAGCACCCCCTACGAGCAGTACTTC. Encoded protein: CASSLGSTPYEQYF. V is TRBV7-3 and J is TRBJ2-7; D unresolved. The germline V and J ends were trimmed by 2 bases and 2 bases, with 10 bases remaining between them. Germline assignment: CDR1 SGHTA and CDR2 FQGTGA. The CDR3 runs to 14 residues.

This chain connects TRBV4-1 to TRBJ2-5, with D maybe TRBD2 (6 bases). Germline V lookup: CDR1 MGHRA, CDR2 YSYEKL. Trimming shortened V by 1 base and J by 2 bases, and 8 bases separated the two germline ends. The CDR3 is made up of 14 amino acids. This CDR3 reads CASSQAGTQETQYF. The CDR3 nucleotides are TGCGCCAGCAGCCAAGCCGGGACTCAAGAGACCCAGTACTTC.

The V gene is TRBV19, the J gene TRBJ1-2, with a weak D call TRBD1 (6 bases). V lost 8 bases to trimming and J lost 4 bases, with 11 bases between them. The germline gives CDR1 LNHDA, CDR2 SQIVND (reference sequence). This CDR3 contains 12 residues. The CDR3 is CASVGGTYGYTF. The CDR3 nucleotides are TGTGCCAGTGTGGGGGGCACCTATGGCTACACCTTC. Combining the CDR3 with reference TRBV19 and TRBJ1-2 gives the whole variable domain DGGITQSPKYLFRKEGQNVTLSCEQNLNHDAMYWYRQDPGQGLRLIYYSQIVNDFQKGDIAEGYSVSREKKESFPLTVTSAQKNPTAFYLCASVGGTYGYTFGSGTRLTVV.

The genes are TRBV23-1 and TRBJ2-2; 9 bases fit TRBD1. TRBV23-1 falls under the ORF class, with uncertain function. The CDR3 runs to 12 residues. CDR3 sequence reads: CAWKDRGRELFF. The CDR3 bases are TGCGCATGGAAGGACAGGGGACGGGAGCTGTTTTTT.

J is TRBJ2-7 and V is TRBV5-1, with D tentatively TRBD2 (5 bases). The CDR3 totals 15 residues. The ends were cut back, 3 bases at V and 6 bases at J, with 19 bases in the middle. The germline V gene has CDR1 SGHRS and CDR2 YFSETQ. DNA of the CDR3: TGCGCCAGCAGCTGGGCGTGGGGTAGCGAAGGCGAGCAGTACTTC. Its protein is CASSWAWGSEGEQYF.

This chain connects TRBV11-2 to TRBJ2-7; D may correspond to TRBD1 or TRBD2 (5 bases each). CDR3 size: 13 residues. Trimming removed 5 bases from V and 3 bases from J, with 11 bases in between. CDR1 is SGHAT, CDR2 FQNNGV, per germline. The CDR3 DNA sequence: TGTGCCAGCAGCCAACGGGGCAGCTACGAGCAGTACTTC. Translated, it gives CASSQRGSYEQYF.

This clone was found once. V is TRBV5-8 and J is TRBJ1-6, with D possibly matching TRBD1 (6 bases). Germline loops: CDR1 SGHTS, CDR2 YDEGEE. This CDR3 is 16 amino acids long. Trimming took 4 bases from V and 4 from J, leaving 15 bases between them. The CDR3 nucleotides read TGTGCCAGCAGCCGCCGGACAGCCGGGTATAATTCACCCCTCCACTTT. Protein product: CASSRRTAGYNSPLHF.

CDR3 sequence: CASSPEREAGETQYF. The CDR3 DNA follows: TGTGCCAGCAGCCCCGAGCGGGAGGCAGGGGAGACCCAGTACTTC. This chain uses TRBV7-2 with TRBJ2-5; 9 nucleotides agree with TRBD2. The length of the CDR3 is 15 residues. Unmatched junction bases numbered 9, after V lost 5 bases and J lost 5 bases. Germline lookup yields CDR1 SGHTA and CDR2 FQGNSA.